The 16 T cell receptor beta chains listed next were all sequenced from one sample in a study of blood T cell repertoires in COVID-19. Only in-frame clones appear in the TCRdb table, and some are missing; sequencing was by immunoSEQ multiplex PCR. The table lists tens of thousands of clones, more than 75% of them singletons, with 24% in the top ten. Sequences were obtained from peripheral blood. The receptors were sampled from a human donor in a cohort sampled during active COVID-19.

This chain links TRBV10-3 with TRBJ2-7, with TRBD2 identical over 8 bases. Germline CDR1 ENHRY, CDR2 SYGVKD. The trim removed 7 bases at V and 6 bases at J, leaving 8 bases unmatched. This CDR3 is 13 amino acids long. The CDR3 is CAINGAGVSEQYF. The CDR3 DNA sequence: TGTGCCATCAACGGAGCGGGAGTTAGCGAGCAGTACTTC.

This clone was detected only once. This chain joins TRBV3-1 (or the pseudogene TRBV3-2) and TRBJ2-1; maybe TRBD2 (6 bases). V dropped 2 bases and J dropped 4 bases, with 18 bases sitting between them. The germline gives CDR1 LGHDT, CDR2 YNNKEL (reference sequence). The CDR3 covers 17 residues. The chain's CDR3 is CASSQPTRAGSYNEQFF. Here the CDR3 DNA reads TGTGCCAGCAGCCAACCCACGAGGGCGGGATCTTACAATGAGCAGTTCTTC.

This rearrangement joins TRBV5-1 to TRBJ1-4; the match to TRBD1 covers 7 bases. This CDR3 has 16 residues. The junction had 10 bases not matched to a gene; V was cut back by 6 bases and J by 2 bases. Germline CDR1 SGHRS, CDR2 YFSETQ. This CDR3 is CASTYDRDGTNEKLFF. DNA of the CDR3: TGCGCCAGCACCTACGACAGGGATGGGACTAATGAAAAACTGTTTTTT.

V gene TRBV28 combines with J gene TRBJ2-2; 7 positions agree with TRBD2. Germline V gives CDR1 MDHEN, CDR2 SYDVKM. This CDR3 has 14 residues. The junction had 8 bases not matched to a gene; V was cut back by 7 bases and J by 6 bases. CDR3 residues: CASKVAGDAGELFF. CDR3 sequence (DNA): TGTGCCAGCAAGGTCGCGGGAGACGCCGGGGAGCTGTTTTTT.

This rearrangement joins TRBV5-1 to TRBJ2-1; 9 bases fit TRBD2. From germline, CDR1 is SGHRS and CDR2 YFSETQ. The ends lost 0 bases at V and 4 bases at J; junction bases unmatched: 14. The CDR3 extends over 19 amino acids. CDR3: CASSLAVASGAPDYNEQFF. CDR3 coding DNA: TGCGCCAGCAGCTTGGCCGTCGCTAGCGGGGCCCCTGATTACAATGAGCAGTTCTTC.

J is TRBJ2-1 and V is TRBV18; 8 bases line up with TRBD2. V was pared by 2 bases and J by 8 bases, with 14 bases of the junction left unmatched. The CDR3 is 17 amino acids. Germline CDR1 reads KGHSH; CDR2 reads LQKENI. The CDR3 DNA reads as TGTGCCAGCTCACCAGTCGGGGGGCTAGCGGGTTCTCATGAGCAGTTCTTC. This gives the protein CASSPVGGLAGSHEQFF.

The sample holds a few counts of this clone. This sequence joins TRBV7-9 and TRBJ2-1; 9 bases are a match to TRBD1. Per germline, CDR1 SEHNR and CDR2 FQNEAQ (reference sequence). The CDR3 runs 17 residues. V lost 1 base and J lost 13; bases outside the gene matches: 17. CDR3: CASSLGSGTGTTLPQFF. The CDR3 DNA is TGTGCCAGCAGCTTAGGTTCCGGGACAGGGACTACTTTACCTCAGTTCTTC.

The chain has TRBV28 and TRBJ1-5; perhaps TRBD1 as D (6 bases). This CDR3 is 14 amino acids long. Germline V CDR1 and CDR2: MDHEN, SYDVKM. Deletions cut 5 bases from V and 4 bases from J, with 12 bases between. CDR3 DNA sequence: TGTGCCAGCAGTCGGGCAGGGGCAAATCAGCCCCAGCATTTT. Its translation: CASSRAGANQPQHF.

The V and J genes are TRBV28 and TRBJ2-4; 10 nucleotides line up with TRBD2. Per the germline V gene, CDR1 is MDHEN and CDR2 is SYDVKM. V shed 8 bases, J shed 8 bases, and the junction held 12 bases outside the gene matches. The CDR3 is made up of 15 amino acids. The CDR3 nucleotides are TGTGCCAGCTCGGCTAGCGGGAGCCGCGGTTACATTCAGTACTTC. This sequence encodes CASSASGSRGYIQYF.

The chain links TRBV27 to TRBJ2-3; a weak D match, TRBD2 (6 bases). CDR1 and CDR2 (germline): MNHEY, SMNVEV (reference sequence). CDR3 length: 15 amino acids. V dropped 2 bases and J dropped 1 base, with 10 bases sitting between them. The CDR3 sequence: CASSLEIAGTDTQYF. CDR3 DNA sequence: TGTGCCAGCAGTTTAGAGATAGCGGGCACAGATACGCAGTATTTT.

J is TRBJ2-2 and V is TRBV5-1; D uncertain. Trimming pared 0 bases from V and 6 bases from J, leaving 12 bases between. The CDR3 consists of 15 residues. CDR1 and CDR2 from the germline V gene are SGHRS and YFSETQ. This chain's CDR3 is CASSLDTRMAGELFF. The DNA for the CDR3 is TGCGCCAGCAGCTTGGATACACGCATGGCCGGGGAGCTGTTTTTT. Drawing the rest from reference TRBV5-1 and TRBJ2-2, the complete variable domain is KAGVTQTPRYLIKTRGQQVTLSCSPISGHRSVSWYQQTPGQGLQFLFEYFSETQRNKGNFPGRFSGRQFSNSRSEMNVSTLELGDSALYLCASSLDTRMAGELFFGEGSRLTVL.

This clone has only one observation. The CDR3 bases are TGTGCCAGCAGCCGAGATGGAGAGAACACTGAAGCTTTCTTT. It yields the protein CASSRDGENTEAFF. The chain recombines TRBV3-1 (or the pseudogene TRBV3-2) with TRBJ1-1; unclear D gene. V was trimmed by 4 bases and J by 1 base, leaving 10 bases between them. Germline CDR1 LGHDT, CDR2 YNNKEL (reference sequence). This CDR3 region has 14 residues.

V gene TRBV7-3 combines with J gene TRBJ2-1; D perhaps matches TRBD2 (6 bases). The V end lost 3 bases, the J end lost 6 bases, and 15 bases lay between the germline ends. This CDR3 region has 15 residues. Germline-derived CDR1 and CDR2 are SGHTA and FQGTGA. The CDR3 region is CASSFRDSTGNEQFF. CDR3 sequence (DNA): TGTGCCAGCAGCTTCCGGGACTCCACTGGCAATGAGCAGTTCTTC.

V usage is TRBV2 and J usage is TRBJ2-7; 7 bases are a match to TRBD1. The CDR3 totals 14 residues. Losses at the gene ends were 4 bases for V and 1 base for J; bases not matched to a gene: 4. Germline V gives CDR1 SNHLY, CDR2 FYNNEI. This chain's CDR3 is CASSGTGASYEQYF. CDR3 sequence (DNA): TGTGCCAGCAGTGGCACAGGGGCATCCTACGAGCAGTACTTC.

The chain uses TRBV28 and TRBJ2-4; a possible D gene is TRBD2 (6 bases). Trimming removed 6 bases at V and 0 bases at J, with 18 bases between. The CDR3 runs 17 residues. Germline CDR1 MDHEN, CDR2 SYDVKM. DNA for the CDR3: TGTGCCAGCAGCCCCCATGGTGCGGGATTAGCCAAAAACATTCAGTACTTC. It encodes CASSPHGAGLAKNIQYF.

This chain links TRBV19 with TRBJ1-4; the D gene is possibly TRBD1 (6 bases). Germline V gives CDR1 LNHDA, CDR2 SQIVND (reference sequence). The germline V and J ends were trimmed by 9 bases and 4 bases, with 9 bases remaining between them. The CDR3 covers 12 residues. The CDR3 sequence is CASNRVNEKLFF. CDR3 nucleotide sequence: TGTGCCAGCAACAGGGTTAATGAAAAACTGTTTTTT.